The present entry profiles one T cell receptor (beta chain) with its context. The data derive from a study of T cell changes during pregnancy in multiple sclerosis. Sequenced by immunoSEQ multiplex PCR; TCRdb stores in-frame clones only, minus some. This sample has approximately 35,000 clones, with approximately 89% found just once. This receptor was identified in a female donor in good health, enrolled as a control in a pregnancy study. The specimen was CD4+ T cells from peripheral blood mononuclear cells, collected after pregnancy.

CDR3 amino acids: CASSRGLAGGSYEQYF. CDR3 in DNA: TGTGCCAGCAGTCGAGGACTAGCGGGAGGTTCCTACGAGCAGTACTTC. V usage is TRBV9 and J usage is TRBJ2-7, with 14 bases lining up with TRBD2. The J segment lost 1 base and the V segment lost 5 bases, leaving 5 bases of the junction unmatched. From germline, CDR1 is SGDLS and CDR2 YYNGEE. The CDR3 has 16 amino acids. Filled out from reference TRBV9 and TRBJ2-7, the complete variable domain reads DSGVTQTPKHLITATGQRVTLRCSPRSGDLSVYWYQQSLDQGLQFLIQYYNGEERAKGNILERFSAQQFPDLHSELNLSSLELGDSALYFCASSRGLAGGSYEQYFGPGTRLTVT.